A single T cell receptor (beta chain) is shown here with its context. No cognate antigen has been identified for it. No base qualities exist here, and no much larger clone lies one base off it. This sample stems from a study of cytomegalovirus exposure and HLA in healthy donors (dated by TCRdb to about 2017). Background on the whole study: An earlier analysis of under 600 of the donors reported 250 to 350 Gb of sequence data and 120 million or so unique TCR beta sequences from approximately 180 million T cells. Roughly 300 gigabases of sequencing data and tens of millions of unique TCR sequences were included in an early release covering several hundred HLA-typed donors. Of the roughly 400 genotyped donors, over 65% fell in the genetic ancestry cluster associated with self-reported Caucasian donors. The study aimed to test whether signatures of past pathogen exposure could be identified by cataloging public T cell receptors. The T cell repertoires of several hundred subjects were profiled by immunosequencing and related to cytomegalovirus serostatus. Besides the first cohort of some 670 subjects, a separate validation cohort made up of around 120 different subjects was used. The study combined high-throughput TCR immunosequencing, statistical association of individual TCRs with disease status, and machine learning to predict cytomegalovirus infection status. A later analysis re-analyzed previously published TCR beta repertoires from 550 to 700 donors and added high-resolution HLA genotyping to study TCR occurrence patterns. Rather than using new phenotypic data, the later analysis identified candidate immune exposures from TCR beta sequences and from how often those sequences occurred across donors. An earlier analysis of 500 to 650 of the donors applied high-throughput TCR beta sequencing to assess whether each TCR beta V gene segment acted as functional or pseudogenic. Donor age, sex, ethnicity and CMV serostatus were compiled alongside the repertoire data. A later genetic analysis took genome-wide SNP genotypes for about 55% of the 666 donors and used that subset as a discovery cohort. All discovery cohort repertoires had been generated using a single sequencing platform. HLA typing covered class I and class II loci at four-digit resolution. The number of donors typed differed by locus, with 629-630 for A, B, C, DRB1 and DQB1, 522 for DQA1, approximately 570 for DPA1, and roughly 450 for DPB1. Because of strong linkage in the cohort, roughly five DR-DQ haplotypes were treated as single units for association and clustering. Among roughly 400 genotyped donors of the cohort, an average of roughly 230,000 unique TCR beta nucleotide sequences was sequenced per donor, of which about 18% were non-productive.

The library relied on the immunoSEQ multiplex PCR assay. A mixture of 60 forward primers for TCR Vbeta segments and 13 reverse primers for TCR Jbeta segments was used in the multiplex PCR. The CDR3 region of rearranged TCR beta genes was amplified from genomic DNA by a multiplex PCR assay. The amplified TCR beta libraries were sequenced on the Illumina HiSeq System as 87-base-pair reads. The published analysis was carried out like this. Across the 700 or so repertoires, a later analysis counted around 80 million unique TCR beta chains, 9.5 million to 13 million of which were shared by at least two donors. To remove PCR and sequencing errors, raw reads were error-corrected and collapsed into unique sequences using a nearest-neighbor algorithm that merged closely related sequences. CDR3 sequences were aligned to IMGT reference sequences to assign V, D and J gene segments. For a sequence to be retained, a match of at least six nucleotides to both a V gene segment and a J gene segment was required. Rearrangements were classified as productive when the CDR3 lacked stop codons and remained in frame with V and J, and all other rearrangements were classified as non-productive. Following IMGT convention, CDR3 was defined as the stretch from the second conserved V-encoded cysteine up to the conserved J-encoded phenylalanine. The earlier analysis of some 580 of the donors excluded any sequence lacking an unambiguous match to a single V gene segment. In an earlier analysis of around 590 of the donors, a V segment was called functional when productive rearrangements were above 56.7%, and segregating when the standard deviation between donors exceeded 5%. To diagnose cytomegalovirus status from the catalog of TCR beta chain sequences, a statistical classification framework was built. V and J gene assignment, in a later analysis, came from comparing TCR nucleotide sequences with IMGT/GENE-DB human TR gene sequences. Using the TCRdist pipeline, a later analysis assigned CDR3 sequences along with most-parsimonious VDJ recombination scenarios. A later analysis defined each TCR beta chain by its CDR3 amino acid sequence plus V-gene family, and excluded reads lacking a unique V-gene family. As a way to deal with suspected cross-contamination and a sequencing artifact, a later analysis dropped hundreds of nucleotide sequences that were highly shared and had low generation probability. In a later analysis, a clonal expansion index for each public chain was calculated from normalized within-repertoire ranks of inferred template counts. Generation probabilities in a later analysis came from a VDJ recombination model fitted to out-of-frame rearrangements, and those results were checked against IGoR. Hypergeometric tests were used in a later analysis to score TCR-TCR, TCR-HLA and TCR-CMV co-occurrence, with a repertoire-size bias correction applied to the TCR pairs. To estimate false discovery rates, a later analysis permuted the HLA or CMV assignments 20 times. In a later analysis, co-occurring TCRs were grouped using DBSCAN, and TCRdist sequence similarity was added for clustering within HLA-allele-positive subsets. Co-occurrence clustering excluded repertoires with fewer than 30,000 or more than 120,000 public chains, plus five with anomalous nucleotide sharing. In its TCRdb copy, this immuneACCESS table keeps in-frame sequences only and misses some clones. Where compared with another copy, unresolved V genes explain less than half of these, and the others have no known cause. V, J and clone size are taken as reported in that table, and D and trimming were inferred from the DNA itself. The sample table lists 70,000 to 95,000 clones, about four fifths of them with a count of one. 1.9% of the sample is taken by the ten largest.

Summary of the overall study and its limitations: An association between a missense DCLRE1C variant and V-gene and J-gene trimming of TCR beta chains was found in a later genetic analysis and replicated in an independent cohort. Assigning TCR associations to individual alleles was difficult when HLA alleles, especially DR and DQ, strongly co-occurred. In vitro tests confirmed that a few of the cytomegalovirus-associated TCR beta chains recognize cytomegalovirus antigens. Most TCR sequences were observed very rarely across donors, whereas some public TCRs were present in many individuals. The only immune exposure information available for the cohort was CMV serostatus. A later analysis found that HLA-associated TCR beta chains were more clonally expanded and had lower generation probabilities than equally common non-associated chains. The authors suggested that the approach could potentially be extended to other disease states and immunological phenotypes. Sequencing depth was assumed to be roughly uniform across donors in the presence/absence analyses, though that assumption may not hold. In the study, some 180 TCR beta chains were listed as associated with cytomegalovirus. A later genetic analysis reported fewer N-insertions in productive TCRs among donors in an Asian-associated ancestry cluster than the approximately 670-donor mean. Because counts were too low, 15 to 20 rarely observed V segments, including chromosome 9 orphons, were left out of the earlier analysis of about 620 of the donors. This cohort had only TCR beta chains sequenced, and the lack of alpha or paired-chain data limited which features could be detected. A later analysis associated 15,000 to 20,000 TCR beta sequences with specific HLA alleles at a false discovery rate of 0.05. A later analysis found that TCR association rates varied across HLA loci, with DRB1 alleles showing the most associated TCRs and HLA-C alleles the fewest. A group of highly shared sequence variants was considered likely to be a technical artifact of the sequencing pipeline. In an earlier analysis of 587 of the donors, most TCR beta V segments appeared in productive rearrangements about 90% or about 30% of the time, broadly matching IMGT annotations. A further reported finding was that TCR beta sequences accurately predicted the HLA-A and HLA-B alleles for most subjects in the first cohort. The classifier was reported to diagnose cytomegalovirus status with high specificity and sensitivity in both the original cohort and the validation cohort. Correlated functional status among segregating V segments might be attributable to linkage disequilibrium, but an unknown experimental factor could not be ruled out. Most CMV-associated TCR beta chains appeared to be HLA-restricted in a later analysis, and the HLA associations seemed to be driven largely by CMV exposure. Because HLA typing was missing for some donors at each locus, association tests included only the typed subset. Several of the top co-occurrence clusters appeared to be linked to parvovirus B19, influenza, CMV and Epstein-Barr virus, according to a later analysis.

The cohort comprised 666 healthy bone marrow donors. At the time of sampling, all cohort members were nominally healthy, though unrecorded immune exposures were likely present. The donor was CMV seronegative and was included in the group of around 320 seronegative cohort members. Every donor gave a peripheral blood sample, and the peripheral blood mononuclear cells from that sample were used for TCR beta sequencing. Genomic DNA extraction from the blood cell samples was performed with the Qiagen DNeasy Blood Extraction Kit. The clonotype originates from a woman aged 30 to 39 in good health and CMV-seronegative. The sequencing input was PBMCs.

The encoded CDR3 is CASSLSGTVLNQPQHF. The nucleotide sequence reads TGTGCCAGCAGTTTATCCGGGACAGTGCTTAATCAGCCCCAGCATTTT. This chain is built from TRBV28 and TRBJ1-5; TRBD1 aligns with 7 central bases. CDR1 is given as MDHEN and CDR2 as SYDVKM, both from the germline V gene. Taken from cysteine to phenylalanine, the CDR3 has 16 residues. The CDR3 DNA has 48 bases and is translated from base 1. V and J are trimmed by 1 base and 4 bases, and the gene matches miss 7 bases of the junction.